This TCR beta chain was identified during a study of T cell clusters in autoimmune cytopenias. Germline V gene lookup returns CDR1 SGHTA and CDR2 FQGNSA. This CDR3 spans 13 amino acids. Some 34,000 genome equivalents of blood DNA were amplified for TRB. Multiplex touch-down PCR amplified TRB using TRB-A and TRB-B pools in one tube. One entry per CDR3 protein, without DNA, is what TCRdb gives after re-calling the multiplex PCR reads. Its clone listing holds 6,000 to 6,500 distinct CDR3 sequences. The sample also formed part of further work on T cell repertoires in aging, cancer and after chemotherapy. That publication notes: In cancer patients, declining TCR diversity with age involved lost richness and lost evenness.

The sequence derives from a human donor in good health. V usage is TRBV7-2 and J usage is TRBJ1-2; TCRdb designates TRBD1, a call that cannot be tested without DNA. The sequenced sample consisted of peripheral blood. The CDR3 spells CASSLTLRDGYTF.